The rows below give T cell receptor beta chains drawn from one sample of a study of tumor-infiltrating lymphocytes in primary liver carcinoma. MiXCR, run by TCRdb on the multiplex PCR reads, gives a single entry per CDR3 protein. The sample yields about 320,000 distinct CDR3 sequences, 58% seen once. The sample comprised peripheral blood. The receptors were gathered from a woman between 25 and 40 years old with primary liver carcinoma and hepatitis B virus infection. Both conserved end residues are part of each CDR3.

cdr3_length	v_call	j_call	cdr3_aa
14	TRBV30	TRBJ2-1	CAWAGTSGSNEQFF
13	TRBV11-2	TRBJ2-7	CASSPTTSYKQYF
14	TRBV7-9	TRBJ1-2	CASSNYDRIRGYTF
13	TRBV11-2	TRBJ2-1	CASGTSGRCEQFF
11	TRBV30	TRBJ2-7	CAWSIGDEQYF
14	TRBV13	TRBJ1-1	CASRGEGMNTEAFF
13	TRBV29-1	TRBJ2-1	CSVSRGMYNEQFF
18	TRBV14	TRBJ1-4	CASNQDLESSSTNEKLFF
14	TRBV12-3/TRBV12-4	TRBJ2-5	CASSPRVGEETQYF
16	TRBV4-1	TRBJ2-7	CASSQDRTSYSYEQYF
13	TRBV7-9	TRBJ2-1	CASNRGNPDEQFF
16	TRBV6-6	TRBJ1-3	CASSYSSGGFGNTIYF
14	TRBV6-6	TRBJ2-7	CASSTRDKSYEQYF
18	TRBV12-3/TRBV12-4	TRBJ2-3	CASSLAMGLRVYTDTQYF
15	TRBV6-5	TRBJ1-3	CASSYRRQLGNTIYF
14	TRBV6-1	TRBJ2-2	CASGSGWNTGELFF
15	TRBV28	TRBJ1-4	CTSSPATGKREKLFF
17	TRBV6-5	TRBJ2-1	CASSGYLTGIHYNEQFF
15	TRBV6-5	TRBJ2-1	CASSVGTSPYNEQFF
13	TRBV19	TRBJ1-5	CASKDTSNQPQHF
16	TRBV12-3/TRBV12-4	TRBJ2-7	CASSYPPAGALDEQYF
14	TRBV12-3/TRBV12-4	TRBJ2-5	CASSLVGSQETQYF
19	TRBV5-8	TRBJ2-1	CASSLKGSSGWSSYNEQFF
15	TRBV6-6	TRBJ2-1	CASSYSGLVTNEQFF
13	TRBV11-2	TRBJ1-1	CASSARQAGEAFF
12	TRBV7-8	TRBJ2-7	CASSPVEYEQYF
16	TRBV5-6	TRBJ2-3	CASSLAAGASTDTRYF
16	TRBV12-3/TRBV12-4	TRBJ1-2	CAGSPNVKGATHGYTF
14	TRBV11-2	TRBJ2-7	CASSRSPYDDEQYF
17	TRBV11-2	TRBJ2-7	CASSLDYGGDWSYDQYF
16	TRBV6-1	TRBJ2-3	CASSEVHGRVADTQYF
14	TRBV7-9	TRBJ2-1	CASSSGLDYNEQFF
13	TRBV6-5	TRBJ2-3	CASSYEVADTQYF
15	TRBV11-2	TRBJ2-7	CVSSLLPGPSYDLYF
14	TRBV7-9	TRBJ2-7	CASSLRGRTGEQYF
13	TRBV5-6	TRBJ1-2	CASSAAAERGYTF
14	TRBV4-1	TRBJ1-4	CASSLTGVNEKLFF
15	TRBV29-1	TRBJ2-7	CSVAGTGGPHCEQYF
16	TRBV25-1	TRBJ2-7	CASSQRPNPFAYEQYF